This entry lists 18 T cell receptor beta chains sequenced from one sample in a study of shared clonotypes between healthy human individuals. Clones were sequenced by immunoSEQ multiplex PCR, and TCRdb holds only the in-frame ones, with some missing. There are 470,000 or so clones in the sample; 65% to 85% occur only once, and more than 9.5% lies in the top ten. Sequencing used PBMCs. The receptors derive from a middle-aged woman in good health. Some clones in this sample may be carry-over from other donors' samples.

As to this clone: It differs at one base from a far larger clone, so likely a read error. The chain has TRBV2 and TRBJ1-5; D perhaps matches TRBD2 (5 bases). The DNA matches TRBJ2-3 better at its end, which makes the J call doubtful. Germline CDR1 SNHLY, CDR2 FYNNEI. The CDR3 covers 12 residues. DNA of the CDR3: TGTGCCAGCAGTGCTAGCAATCAGCCCCAGTATTTT. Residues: CASSASNQPQYF.

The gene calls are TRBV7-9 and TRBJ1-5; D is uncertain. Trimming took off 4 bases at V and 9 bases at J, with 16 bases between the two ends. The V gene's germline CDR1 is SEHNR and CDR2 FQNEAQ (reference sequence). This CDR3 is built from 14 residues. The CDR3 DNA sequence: TGTGCCAGCAGCTCCGCCACAGTATCGGGGCCCCAGCATTTT. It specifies CASSSATVSGPQHF.

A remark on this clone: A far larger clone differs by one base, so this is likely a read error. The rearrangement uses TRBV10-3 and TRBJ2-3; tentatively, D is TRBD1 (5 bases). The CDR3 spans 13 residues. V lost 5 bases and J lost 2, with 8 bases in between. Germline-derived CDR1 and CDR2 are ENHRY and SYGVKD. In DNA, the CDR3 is TGTGCCATCAGTAGTGGGGCCACAGATACGCAGTATTTT. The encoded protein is CAISSGATDTQYF.

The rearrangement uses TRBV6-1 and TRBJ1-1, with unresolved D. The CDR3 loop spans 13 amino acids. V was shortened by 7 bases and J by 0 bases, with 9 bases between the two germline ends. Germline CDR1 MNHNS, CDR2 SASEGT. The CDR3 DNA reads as TGTGCCAGCATGAAGGCCATGAACACTGAAGCTTTCTTT. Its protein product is CASMKAMNTEAFF.

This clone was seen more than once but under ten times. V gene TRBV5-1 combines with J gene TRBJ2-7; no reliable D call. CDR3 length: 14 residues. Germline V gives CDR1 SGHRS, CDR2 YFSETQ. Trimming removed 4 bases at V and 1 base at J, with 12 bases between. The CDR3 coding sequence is TGCGCCAGCAGCCTACGGAGCAATTCCTACGAGCAGTACTTC. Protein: CASSLRSNSYEQYF. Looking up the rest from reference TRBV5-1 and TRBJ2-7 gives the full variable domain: KAGVTQTPRYLIKTRGQQVTLSCSPISGHRSVSWYQQTPGQGLQFLFEYFSETQRNKGNFPGRFSGRQFSNSRSEMNVSTLELGDSALYLCASSLRSNSYEQYFGPGTRLTVT.

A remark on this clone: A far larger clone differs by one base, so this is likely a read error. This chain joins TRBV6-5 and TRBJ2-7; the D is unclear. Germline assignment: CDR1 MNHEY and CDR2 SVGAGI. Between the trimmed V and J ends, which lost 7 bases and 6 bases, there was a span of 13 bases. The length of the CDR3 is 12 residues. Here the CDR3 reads CASTTDQSEQYF. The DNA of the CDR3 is TGTGCCAGCACAACAGATCAGTCCGAGCAGTACTTC.

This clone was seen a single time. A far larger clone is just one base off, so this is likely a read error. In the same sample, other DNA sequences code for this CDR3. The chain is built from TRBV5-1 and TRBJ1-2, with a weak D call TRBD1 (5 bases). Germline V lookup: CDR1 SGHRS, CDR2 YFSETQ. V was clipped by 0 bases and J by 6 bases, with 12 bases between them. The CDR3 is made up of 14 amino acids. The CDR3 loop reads CASSLGQGADGYTF. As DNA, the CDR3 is TGCGCCAGCAGCTTGGGACAAGGGGCGGATGGCTACACCTTC.

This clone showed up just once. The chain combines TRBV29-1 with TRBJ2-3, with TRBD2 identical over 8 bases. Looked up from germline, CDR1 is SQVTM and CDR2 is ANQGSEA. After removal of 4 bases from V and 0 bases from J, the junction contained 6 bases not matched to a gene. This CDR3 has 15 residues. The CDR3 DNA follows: TGCAGCGTTGTACTAGCGGCCTCTAGCACAGATACGCAGTATTTT. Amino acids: CSVVLAASSTDTQYF.

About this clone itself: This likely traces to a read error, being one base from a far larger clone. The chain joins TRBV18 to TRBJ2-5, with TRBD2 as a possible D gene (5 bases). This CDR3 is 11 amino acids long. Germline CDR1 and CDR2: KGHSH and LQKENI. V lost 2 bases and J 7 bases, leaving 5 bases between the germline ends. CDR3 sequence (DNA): TGTGCCAGCTCACCAGAGGGGACCCAGTACTTC. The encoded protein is CASSPEGTQYF.

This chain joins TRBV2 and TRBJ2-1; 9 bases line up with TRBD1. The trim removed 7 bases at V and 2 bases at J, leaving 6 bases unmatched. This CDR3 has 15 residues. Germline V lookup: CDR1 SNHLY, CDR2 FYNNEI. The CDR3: CASTPGQGTYNEQFF. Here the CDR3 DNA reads TGTGCCAGCACCCCGGGACAGGGAACCTACAATGAGCAGTTCTTC.

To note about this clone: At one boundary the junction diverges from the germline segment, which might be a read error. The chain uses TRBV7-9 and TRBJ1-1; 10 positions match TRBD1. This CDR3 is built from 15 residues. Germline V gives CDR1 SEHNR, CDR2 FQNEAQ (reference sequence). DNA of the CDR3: TGTGCAAGCAGCTCAGACGGGACAGGGGACCGTGAAGCTTTCTTT. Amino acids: CASSSDGTGDREAFF.

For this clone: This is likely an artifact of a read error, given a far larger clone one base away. The CDR3 sequence is CASSYSRVNGYTF. The DNA for the CDR3 is TGTGCCAGCAGTTATAGCAGGGTGAATGGCTACACCTTC. The chain links TRBV6-5 to TRBJ1-2; D possibly corresponds to TRBD1 (5 bases). This CDR3 comprises 13 residues. Germline V gene sequence: CDR1 MNHEY, CDR2 SVGAGI. V was pared by 3 bases and J by 6 bases, with 11 bases between.

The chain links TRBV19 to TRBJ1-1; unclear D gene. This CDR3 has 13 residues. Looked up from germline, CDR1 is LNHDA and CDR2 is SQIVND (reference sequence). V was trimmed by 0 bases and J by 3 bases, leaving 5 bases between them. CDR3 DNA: TGTGCCAGTAGTATAGATCGGGACACTGAAGCTTTCTTT. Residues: CASSIDRDTEAFF. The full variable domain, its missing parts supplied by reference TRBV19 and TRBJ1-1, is DGGITQSPKYLFRKEGQNVTLSCEQNLNHDAMYWYRQDPGQGLRLIYYSQIVNDFQKGDIAEGYSVSREKKESFPLTVTSAQKNPTAFYLCASSIDRDTEAFFGQGTRLTVV.

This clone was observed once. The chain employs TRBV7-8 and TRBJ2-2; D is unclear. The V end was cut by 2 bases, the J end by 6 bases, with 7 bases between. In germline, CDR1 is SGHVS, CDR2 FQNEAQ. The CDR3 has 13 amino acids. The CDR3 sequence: CASSLKGPGELFF. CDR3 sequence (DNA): TGTGCCAGCAGCTTAAAGGGCCCCGGGGAGCTGTTTTTT.

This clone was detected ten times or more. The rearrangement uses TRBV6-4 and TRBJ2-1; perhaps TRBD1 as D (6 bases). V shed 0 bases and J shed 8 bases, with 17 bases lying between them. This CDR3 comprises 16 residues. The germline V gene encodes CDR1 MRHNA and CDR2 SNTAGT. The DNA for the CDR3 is TGTGCCAGCAGTGACTCAGAGGGCAGGGGCTCCGATGAGCAGTTCTTC. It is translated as CASSDSEGRGSDEQFF.

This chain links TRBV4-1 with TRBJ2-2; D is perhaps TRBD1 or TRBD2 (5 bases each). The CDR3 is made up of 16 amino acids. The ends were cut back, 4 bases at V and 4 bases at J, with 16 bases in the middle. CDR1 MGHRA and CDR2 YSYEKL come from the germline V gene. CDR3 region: CASSLRDAAGTGELFF. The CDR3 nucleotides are TGCGCCAGCAGCCTCCGGGACGCCGCAGGCACCGGGGAGCTGTTTTTT.

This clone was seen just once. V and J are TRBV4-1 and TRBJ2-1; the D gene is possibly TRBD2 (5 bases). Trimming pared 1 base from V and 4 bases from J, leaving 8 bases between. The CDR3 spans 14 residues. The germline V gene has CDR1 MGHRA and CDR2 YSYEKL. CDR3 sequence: CASSQARDYNEQFF. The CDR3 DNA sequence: TGCGCCAGCAGCCAAGCGAGGGATTACAATGAGCAGTTCTTC.

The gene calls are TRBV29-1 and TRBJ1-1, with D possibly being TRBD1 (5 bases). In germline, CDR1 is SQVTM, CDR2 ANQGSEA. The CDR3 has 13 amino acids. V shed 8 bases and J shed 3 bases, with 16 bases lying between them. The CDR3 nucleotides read TGCAGCCCCAGACCCACGGGGGACACTGAAGCTTTCTTT. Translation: CSPRPTGDTEAFF.